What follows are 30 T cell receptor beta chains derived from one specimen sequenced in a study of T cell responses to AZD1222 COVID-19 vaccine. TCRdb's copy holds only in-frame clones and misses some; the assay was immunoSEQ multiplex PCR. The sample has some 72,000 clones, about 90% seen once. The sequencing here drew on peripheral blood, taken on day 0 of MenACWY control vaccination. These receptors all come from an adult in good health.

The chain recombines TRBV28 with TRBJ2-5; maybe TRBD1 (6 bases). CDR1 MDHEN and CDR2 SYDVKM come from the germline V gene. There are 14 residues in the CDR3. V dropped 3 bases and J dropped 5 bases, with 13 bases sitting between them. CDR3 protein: CASSFRGGMETQYF. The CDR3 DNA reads TGTGCCAGCAGTTTCAGGGGTGGCATGGAGACCCAGTACTTC.

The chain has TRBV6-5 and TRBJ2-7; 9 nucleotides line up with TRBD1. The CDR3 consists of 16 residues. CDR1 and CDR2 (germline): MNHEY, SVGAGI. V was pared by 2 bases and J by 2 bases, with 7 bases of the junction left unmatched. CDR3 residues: CASSYTRTGVAYEQYF. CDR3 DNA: TGTGCCAGCAGTTACACCCGGACAGGGGTGGCCTACGAGCAGTACTTC.

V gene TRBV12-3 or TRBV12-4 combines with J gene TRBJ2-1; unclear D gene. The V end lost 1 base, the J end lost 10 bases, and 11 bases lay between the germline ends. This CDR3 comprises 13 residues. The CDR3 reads CASSLGDPPEQFF. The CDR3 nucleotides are TGTGCCAGCAGTTTAGGCGACCCCCCAGAGCAGTTCTTC.

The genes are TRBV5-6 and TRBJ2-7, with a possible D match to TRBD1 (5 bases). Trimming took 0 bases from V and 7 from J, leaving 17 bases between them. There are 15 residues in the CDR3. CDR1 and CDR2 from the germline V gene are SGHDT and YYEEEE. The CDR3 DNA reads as TGTGCCAGCAGCTTGGTCGTTAGGGCAGACAGAGAGCAGTACTTC. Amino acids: CASSLVVRADREQYF.

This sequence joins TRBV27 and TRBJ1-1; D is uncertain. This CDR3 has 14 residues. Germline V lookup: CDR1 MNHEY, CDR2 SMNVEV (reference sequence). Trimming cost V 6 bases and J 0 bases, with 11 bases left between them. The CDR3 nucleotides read TGTGCCAGCAGCCCATTAGTGATGAACACTGAAGCTTTCTTT. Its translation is CASSPLVMNTEAFF.

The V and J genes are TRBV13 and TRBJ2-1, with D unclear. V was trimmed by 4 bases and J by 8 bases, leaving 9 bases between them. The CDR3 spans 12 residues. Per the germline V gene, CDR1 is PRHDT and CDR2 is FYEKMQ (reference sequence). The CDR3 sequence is CASSSPTHEQFF. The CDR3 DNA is TGTGCCAGCAGCTCTCCGACCCATGAGCAGTTCTTC.

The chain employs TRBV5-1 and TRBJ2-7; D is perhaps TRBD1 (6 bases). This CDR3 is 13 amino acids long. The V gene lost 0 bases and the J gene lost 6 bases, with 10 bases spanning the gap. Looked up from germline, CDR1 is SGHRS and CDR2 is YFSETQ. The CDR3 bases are TGCGCCAGCAGCTTGGACAGGGATGGCGAGCAGTACTTC. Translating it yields CASSLDRDGEQYF.

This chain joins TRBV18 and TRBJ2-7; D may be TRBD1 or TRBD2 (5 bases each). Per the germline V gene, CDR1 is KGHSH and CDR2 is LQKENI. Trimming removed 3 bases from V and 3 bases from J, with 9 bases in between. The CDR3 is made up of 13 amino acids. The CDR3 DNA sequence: TGTGCCAGCTCACCGGGGACGCACTACGAGCAGTACTTC. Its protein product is CASSPGTHYEQYF. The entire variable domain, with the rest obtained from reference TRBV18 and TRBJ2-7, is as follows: NAGVMQNPRHLVRRRGQEARLRCSPMKGHSHVYWYRQLPEEGLKFMVYLQKENIIDESGMPKERFSAEFPKEGPSILRIQQVVRGDSAAYFCASSPGTHYEQYFGPGTRLTVT.

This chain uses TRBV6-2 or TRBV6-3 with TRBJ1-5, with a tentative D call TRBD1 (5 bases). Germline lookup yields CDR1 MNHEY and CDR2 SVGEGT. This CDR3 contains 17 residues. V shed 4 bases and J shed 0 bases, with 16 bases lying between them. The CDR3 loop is CASSSTGGTYSNQPQHF. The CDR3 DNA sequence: TGTGCCAGCAGTTCAACCGGAGGGACCTATAGCAATCAGCCCCAGCATTTT.

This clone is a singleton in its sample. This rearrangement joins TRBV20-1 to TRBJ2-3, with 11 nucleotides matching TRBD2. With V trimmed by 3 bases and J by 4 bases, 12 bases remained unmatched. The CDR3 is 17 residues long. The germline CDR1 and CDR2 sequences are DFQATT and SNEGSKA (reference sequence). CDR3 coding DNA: TGCAGTGCTAGTAGAGTTAGCGGGGGGGCCTGGGCAGATACGCAGTATTTT. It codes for CSASRVSGGAWADTQYF.

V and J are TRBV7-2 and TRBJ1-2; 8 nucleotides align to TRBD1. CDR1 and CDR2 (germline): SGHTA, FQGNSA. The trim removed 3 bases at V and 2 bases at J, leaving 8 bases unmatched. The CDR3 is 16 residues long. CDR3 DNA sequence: TGTGCCAGCAGCTTTTTCCAGGGGGCGCAGAACTATGGCTACACCTTC. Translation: CASSFFQGAQNYGYTF.

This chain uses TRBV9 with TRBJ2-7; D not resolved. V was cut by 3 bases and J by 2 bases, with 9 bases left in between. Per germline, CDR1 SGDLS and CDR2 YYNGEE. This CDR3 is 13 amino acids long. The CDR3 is CASSGNGAYEQYF. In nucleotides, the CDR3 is TGTGCCAGCAGCGGGAATGGGGCCTACGAGCAGTACTTC.

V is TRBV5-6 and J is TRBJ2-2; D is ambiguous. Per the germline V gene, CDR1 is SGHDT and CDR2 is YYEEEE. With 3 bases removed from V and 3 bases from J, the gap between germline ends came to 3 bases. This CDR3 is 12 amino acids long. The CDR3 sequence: CASSSYTGELFF. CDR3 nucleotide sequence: TGTGCCAGCAGCTCTTACACCGGGGAGCTGTTTTTT.

The CDR3 sequence is CASSSGQTNEKLFF. DNA for the CDR3: TGTGCCAGCAGCTCGGGACAGACTAATGAAAAACTGTTTTTT. This chain links TRBV7-9 with TRBJ1-4, with 7 bases lining up with TRBD1. Germline lookup yields CDR1 SEHNR and CDR2 FQNEAQ (reference sequence). After removal of 4 bases from V and 2 bases from J, the junction contained 1 base not matched to a gene. CDR3 length: 14 amino acids.

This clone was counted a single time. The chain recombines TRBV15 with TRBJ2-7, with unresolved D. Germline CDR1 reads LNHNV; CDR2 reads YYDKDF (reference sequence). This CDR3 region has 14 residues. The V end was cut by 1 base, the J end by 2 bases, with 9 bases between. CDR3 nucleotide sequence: TGTGCCACCAGCAGAGCGTGGCTTCCCTACGAGCAGTACTTC. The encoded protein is CATSRAWLPYEQYF.

As DNA, the CDR3 is TGTGCCAGCACTAGGCACAATAGCAATCAGCCCCAGCATTTT. It specifies CASTRHNSNQPQHF. The chain employs TRBV28 and TRBJ1-5; D gene unclear. This CDR3 contains 14 residues. The V gene lost 7 bases and the J gene lost 0 bases, with 10 bases spanning the gap. The germline V gene has CDR1 MDHEN and CDR2 SYDVKM. The full variable domain, completed using reference TRBV28 and TRBJ1-5, is DVKVTQSSRYLVKRTGEKVFLECVQDMDHENMFWYRQDPGLGLRLIYFSYDVKMKEKGDIPEGYSVSREKKERFSLILESASTNQTSMYLCASTRHNSNQPQHFGDGTRLSIL.

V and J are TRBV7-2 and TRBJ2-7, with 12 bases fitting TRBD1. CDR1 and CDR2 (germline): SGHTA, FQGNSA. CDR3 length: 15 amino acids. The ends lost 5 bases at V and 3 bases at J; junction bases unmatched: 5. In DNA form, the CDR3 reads TGTGCCAGCAGCGGGGGACAGGGGGCGTTCTACGAGCAGTACTTC. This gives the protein CASSGGQGAFYEQYF.

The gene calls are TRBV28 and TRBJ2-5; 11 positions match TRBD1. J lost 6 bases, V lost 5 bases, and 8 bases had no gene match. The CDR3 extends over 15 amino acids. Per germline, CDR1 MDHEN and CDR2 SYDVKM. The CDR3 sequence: CASSPQGQGGKTQYF. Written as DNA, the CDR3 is TGTGCCAGCAGTCCCCAGGGACAGGGGGGAAAGACCCAGTACTTC.

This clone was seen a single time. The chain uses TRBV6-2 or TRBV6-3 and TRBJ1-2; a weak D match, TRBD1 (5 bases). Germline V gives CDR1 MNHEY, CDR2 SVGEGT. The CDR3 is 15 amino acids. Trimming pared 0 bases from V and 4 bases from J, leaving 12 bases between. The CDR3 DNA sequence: TGTGCCAGCAGTTACTCCGTGGGGCCGAGCTATGGCTACACCTTC. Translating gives CASSYSVGPSYGYTF.

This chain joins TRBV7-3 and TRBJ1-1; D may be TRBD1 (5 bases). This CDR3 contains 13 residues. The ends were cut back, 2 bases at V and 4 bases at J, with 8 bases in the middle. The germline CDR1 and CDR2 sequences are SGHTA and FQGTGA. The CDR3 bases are TGTGCCAGCAGCTTACGGGGCAGCACTGAAGCTTTCTTT. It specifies CASSLRGSTEAFF.

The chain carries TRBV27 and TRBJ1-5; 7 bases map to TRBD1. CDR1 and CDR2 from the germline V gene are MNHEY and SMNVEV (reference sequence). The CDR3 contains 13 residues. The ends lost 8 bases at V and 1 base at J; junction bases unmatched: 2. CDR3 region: CASSQGSNQPQHF. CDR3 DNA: TGTGCCAGCTCACAGGGGAGCAATCAGCCCCAGCATTTT.

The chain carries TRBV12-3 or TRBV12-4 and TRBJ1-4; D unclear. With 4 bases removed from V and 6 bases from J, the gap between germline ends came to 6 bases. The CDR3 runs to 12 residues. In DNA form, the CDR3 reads TGTGCCAGCAGTTCCCTCCATGAAAAACTGTTTTTT. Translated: CASSSLHEKLFF.

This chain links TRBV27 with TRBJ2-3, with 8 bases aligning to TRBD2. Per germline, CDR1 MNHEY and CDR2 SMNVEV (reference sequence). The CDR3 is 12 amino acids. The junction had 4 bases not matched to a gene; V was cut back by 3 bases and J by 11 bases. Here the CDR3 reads CASSFREGVQYF. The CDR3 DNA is TGTGCCAGCAGTTTCCGGGAGGGGGTGCAGTATTTT.

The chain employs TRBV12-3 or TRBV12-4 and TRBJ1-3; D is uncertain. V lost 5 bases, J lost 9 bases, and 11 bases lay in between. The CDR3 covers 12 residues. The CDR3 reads CASSQVSGTIYF. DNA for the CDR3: TGTGCCAGCAGTCAAGTCTCGGGCACCATATATTTT.

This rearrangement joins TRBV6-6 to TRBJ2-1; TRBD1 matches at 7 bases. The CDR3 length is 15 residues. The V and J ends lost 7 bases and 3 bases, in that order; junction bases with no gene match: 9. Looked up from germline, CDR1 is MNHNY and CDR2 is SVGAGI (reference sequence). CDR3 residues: CASTQKAGGYNEQFF. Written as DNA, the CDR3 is TGTGCCAGCACTCAAAAGGCAGGGGGCTACAATGAGCAGTTCTTC.

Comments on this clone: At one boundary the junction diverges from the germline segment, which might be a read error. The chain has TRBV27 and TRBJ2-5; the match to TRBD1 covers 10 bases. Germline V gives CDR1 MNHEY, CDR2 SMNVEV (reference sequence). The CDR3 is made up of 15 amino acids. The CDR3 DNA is TGTGCCGGCAGCACGCGGGACAGGGGACAAGAGACCCAGTACTTC. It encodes CAGSTRDRGQETQYF.

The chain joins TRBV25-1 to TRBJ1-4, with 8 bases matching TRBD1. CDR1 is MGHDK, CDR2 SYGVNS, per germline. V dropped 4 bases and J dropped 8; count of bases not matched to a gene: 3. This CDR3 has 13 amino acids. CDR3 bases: TGTGCCAGCAGTGCCCCAGGGGGCGAAAAACTGTTTTTT. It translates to CASSAPGGEKLFF.

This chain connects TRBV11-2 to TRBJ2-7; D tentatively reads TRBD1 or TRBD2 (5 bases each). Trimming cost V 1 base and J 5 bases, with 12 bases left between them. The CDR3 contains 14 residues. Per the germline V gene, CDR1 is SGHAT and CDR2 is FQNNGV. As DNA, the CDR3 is TGTGCCAGCAGCTTAGGACGTCTGGGGGACGAGCAGTACTTC. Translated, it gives CASSLGRLGDEQYF.

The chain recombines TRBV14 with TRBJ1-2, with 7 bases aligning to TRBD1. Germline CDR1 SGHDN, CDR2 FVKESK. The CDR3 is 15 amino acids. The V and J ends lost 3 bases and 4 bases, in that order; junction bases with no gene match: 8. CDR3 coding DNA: TGTGCCAGCAGCCACGACAGGGAAGGTTCCTATGGCTACACCTTC. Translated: CASSHDREGSYGYTF.

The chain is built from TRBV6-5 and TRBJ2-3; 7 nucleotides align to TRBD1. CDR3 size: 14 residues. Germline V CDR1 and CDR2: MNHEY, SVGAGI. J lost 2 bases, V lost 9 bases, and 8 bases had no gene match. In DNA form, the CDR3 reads TGTGCCAGTTCGACAGGGCTTATCACAGATACGCAGTATTTT. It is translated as CASSTGLITDTQYF.